The clone carrying this TCR beta chain has more than one count but fewer than ten. The antigen is not known. V dropped 5 bases and J dropped 4 bases, with 9 bases sitting between them. Germline CDR1 reads KGHSH; CDR2 reads LQKENI. The CDR3 runs 13 residues. Primers included in the PCR were 60 Vbeta and 13 Jbeta primers. Some clones are missing from TCRdb's copy, which holds only in-frame ones; the method was immunoSEQ multiplex PCR. The repertoire holds approximately 290,000 clones, with 80% as singletons. This entry is derived from a study of cytomegalovirus exposure and HLA in healthy donors. Study-wide results and limits: In a later analysis, TCR beta V- and J-gene trimming showed a link to a missense DCLRE1C variant.

Sequenced material: PBMCs. The receptor was derived from a girl aged 2-10 years in good health and CMV-seronegative. V usage is TRBV18 and J usage is TRBJ1-5, with a weak D call TRBD1 (5 bases). The CDR3 DNA follows: TGTGCCAGCTCATCTGACAGTAATCAGCCCCAGCATTTT. Encoded protein: CASSSDSNQPQHF.